These 24 T cell receptor beta chains were all obtained from the same sample, sequenced in a study of T cell responses to AZD1222 COVID-19 vaccine. TCRdb's copy holds only in-frame clones and misses some; the assay was immunoSEQ multiplex PCR. The sample lists roughly 120,000 clones; approximately 93% were seen once. Here the sequenced sample was peripheral blood, taken on day 0 of AZD1222 vaccination. The receptors were sampled from an adult in good health.

V is TRBV5-6 and J is TRBJ2-5; the D is unclear. CDR1 and CDR2 from the germline V gene are SGHDT and YYEEEE. This CDR3 is 13 amino acids long. V was shortened by 4 bases and J by 5 bases, with 12 bases between the two germline ends. The CDR3 sequence is CASSRLEQETQYF. CDR3 nucleotides: TGTGCCAGCAGCCGTCTAGAACAGGAGACCCAGTACTTC. The complete variable domain, with remaining parts taken from reference TRBV5-6 and TRBJ2-5, reads DAGVTQSPTHLIKTRGQQVTLRCSPKSGHDTVSWYQQALGQGPQFIFQYYEEEERQRGNFPDRFSGHQFPNYSSELNVNALLLGDSALYLCASSRLEQETQYFGPGTRLLVL.

CDR3 amino acids: CASSPGGVGQPQHF. Here the CDR3 DNA reads TGTGCCAGCAGTCCGGGCGGGGTAGGTCAGCCCCAGCATTTT. This sequence joins TRBV6-5 and TRBJ1-5, with no clear D. Germline CDR1 and CDR2: MNHEY and SVGAGI. V lost 5 bases to trimming and J lost 6 bases, with 14 bases between them. CDR3 length: 14 residues.

V is TRBV19 and J is TRBJ1-5; D not certain. The CDR3 has 12 residues. V was trimmed by 4 bases and J by 7 bases, leaving 8 bases between them. CDR1 and CDR2 (germline): LNHDA, SQIVND (reference sequence). The CDR3 region is CASSNQRQPQHF. In DNA, the CDR3 is TGTGCCAGTAGTAATCAAAGGCAGCCCCAGCATTTT.

The CDR3 nucleotides read TGTGCCAGCAGCCCCCGGACAGGGCTAGTCTACGAGCAGTACTTC. It yields the protein CASSPRTGLVYEQYF. The chain links TRBV7-9 to TRBJ2-7; 8 nucleotides agree with TRBD1. Germline assignment: CDR1 SEHNR and CDR2 FQNEAQ (reference sequence). This CDR3 region has 15 residues. V dropped 5 bases and J dropped 3; count of bases not matched to a gene: 9.

The gene calls are TRBV6-5 and TRBJ2-3; D remains unclear. The germline V gene has CDR1 MNHEY and CDR2 SVGAGI. The ends were cut back, 6 bases at V and 7 bases at J, with 8 bases in the middle. CDR3 length equals 11 residues. This CDR3 is CASRKDYTQYF. The CDR3 nucleotides are TGTGCCAGCAGGAAAGATTATACGCAGTATTTT.

The chain couples TRBV18 to TRBJ1-1, with 7 bases fitting TRBD1. This CDR3 contains 15 residues. After removal of 6 bases from V and 1 base from J, the junction contained 8 bases not matched to a gene. Germline values: CDR1 KGHSH, CDR2 LQKENI. CDR3 amino acids: CASSIGQVGNTEAFF. Here the CDR3 DNA reads TGTGCCAGCTCGATCGGACAGGTGGGGAACACTGAAGCTTTCTTT.

J is TRBJ1-4 and V is TRBV7-6; D possibly corresponds to TRBD1 (5 bases). V dropped 5 bases and J dropped 5 bases, with 21 bases sitting between them. CDR1 and CDR2 (germline): SGHVS, FNYEAQ. There are 17 residues in the CDR3. In nucleotides, the CDR3 is TGTGCCAGCAGCCGGACGGGAAGGACATCCGTAAATGAAAAACTGTTTTTT. Its protein product is CASSRTGRTSVNEKLFF.

The chain employs TRBV27 and TRBJ2-2; tentatively, D is TRBD1 (5 bases). The V gene lost 4 bases and the J gene lost 6 bases, with 9 bases spanning the gap. The V gene's germline CDR1 is MNHEY and CDR2 SMNVEV (reference sequence). This CDR3 is 13 amino acids long. For the CDR3, the DNA is TGTGCCAGCAGTTGGGGCTGGCCCGGGGAGCTGTTTTTT. It yields the protein CASSWGWPGELFF.

This chain links TRBV5-1 with TRBJ2-7, with TRBD2 matching over 11 bases. Trimming took 2 bases from V and 7 from J; bases not matched to a gene: 8. Per the germline V gene, CDR1 is SGHRS and CDR2 is YFSETQ. The CDR3 extends over 15 amino acids. The CDR3 is CASSFYLAGGTEQYF. DNA for the CDR3: TGCGCCAGCAGCTTTTACTTAGCGGGAGGGACGGAGCAGTACTTC. Full variable domain (missing parts from reference TRBV5-1 and TRBJ2-7): KAGVTQTPRYLIKTRGQQVTLSCSPISGHRSVSWYQQTPGQGLQFLFEYFSETQRNKGNFPGRFSGRQFSNSRSEMNVSTLELGDSALYLCASSFYLAGGTEQYFGPGTRLTVT.

J is TRBJ2-7 and V is TRBV2, with TRBD1 matching over 8 bases. V shed 7 bases, J shed 0 bases, and the junction held 8 bases outside the gene matches. The CDR3 contains 15 residues. Looked up from germline, CDR1 is SNHLY and CDR2 is FYNNEI. CDR3: CASTQVQGGSYEQYF. The DNA for the CDR3 is TGTGCCAGCACTCAAGTACAGGGGGGCTCCTACGAGCAGTACTTC.

This clone was picked up one time. V gene TRBV19 combines with J gene TRBJ2-7, with D maybe TRBD2 (5 bases). Trimming removed 1 base from V and 4 bases from J, with 8 bases in between. Germline-derived CDR1 and CDR2 are LNHDA and SQIVND (reference sequence). The CDR3 covers 13 residues. This CDR3 reads CASSIGLAYEQYF. The CDR3 bases are TGTGCCAGTAGTATAGGCCTAGCTTACGAGCAGTACTTC.

The table lists this clone with a count of one. Sequence at one end of the junction differs from germline and may be a read error. The V gene is TRBV2, the J gene TRBJ2-7; 9 nucleotides line up with TRBD1. The CDR3 covers 16 residues. From germline, CDR1 is SNHLY and CDR2 FYNNEI. CDR3 sequence reads: CASREGTGIPSYEQYF. CDR3 coding DNA: TGTGCCAGCAGAGAAGGGACAGGGATTCCCTCCTACGAGCAGTACTTC.

This chain joins TRBV19 and TRBJ1-2; tentative D call: TRBD1 (6 bases). The CDR3 contains 14 residues. CDR1 is LNHDA, CDR2 SQIVND, per germline (reference sequence). Trimming removed 6 bases at V and 2 bases at J, with 13 bases between. The CDR3 DNA reads TGTGCCAGTAGAGACAGGTTTCGAAACTATGGCTACACCTTC. This codes for CASRDRFRNYGYTF.

The chain carries TRBV18 and TRBJ2-7; the match to TRBD2 covers 11 bases. The V gene's germline CDR1 is KGHSH and CDR2 LQKENI. V was clipped by 6 bases and J by 5 bases; unmatched bases: 18. The CDR3 spans 18 residues. The CDR3 region is CASSRSGRAFSLSDEQYF. The CDR3 DNA is TGTGCCAGCTCTCGTAGCGGGAGGGCCTTTTCCCTCTCTGACGAGCAGTACTTC.

This CDR3 reads CASSLSGGPPEQYF. The CDR3 coding sequence is TGTGCCAGCAGCCTATCCGGGGGTCCTCCCGAGCAGTACTTC. The rearrangement joins TRBV3-1 (or the pseudogene TRBV3-2) to TRBJ2-7, with D tentatively TRBD2 (6 bases). Trimming shortened V by 4 bases and J by 6 bases, and 16 bases separated the two germline ends. The CDR3 contains 14 residues. Germline V gene data show CDR1 as LGHDT and CDR2 as YNNKEL (reference sequence).

The chain recombines TRBV7-9 with TRBJ2-2, with a tentative D call TRBD1 (6 bases). The CDR3 has 15 residues. V was shortened by 2 bases and J by 1 base, with 8 bases between the two germline ends. Germline CDR1 and CDR2: SEHNR and FQNEAQ (reference sequence). Written as DNA, the CDR3 is TGTGCCAGCAGCTTATCACAGGGGAACACCGGGGAGCTGTTTTTT. This gives the protein CASSLSQGNTGELFF.

The rearrangement joins TRBV5-1 to TRBJ1-2; weak D call: TRBD1 (6 bases). The CDR3 contains 13 residues. The germline gives CDR1 SGHRS, CDR2 YFSETQ. With 1 base removed from V and 8 bases from J, the gap between germline ends came to 12 bases. The CDR3 nucleotides read TGCGCCAGCAGCTTGTCGGAGGGGGACGGCTACACCTTC. It is translated as CASSLSEGDGYTF.

CDR3 protein: CASSPPGLAAYNEQFF. In DNA, the CDR3 is TGTGCCAGCAGTCCTCCGGGACTAGCGGCCTACAATGAGCAGTTCTTC. This sequence joins TRBV28 and TRBJ2-1; TRBD2 matches at 11 bases. Germline trimming cut 5 bases from V and 2 bases from J; bases unmatched to any gene: 5. CDR1 is MDHEN and CDR2 is SYDVKM in the germline V gene. The CDR3 is 16 amino acids.

The V and J genes are TRBV15 and TRBJ1-2, with a weak D call TRBD1 (5 bases). The CDR3 spans 15 residues. CDR1 LNHNV and CDR2 YYDKDF come from the germline V gene (reference sequence). The V end lost 5 bases, the J end lost 4 bases, and 17 bases lay between the germline ends. The CDR3 DNA sequence: TGTGCCACCAGCCCCCAAACCGGGACTTCCTATGGCTACACCTTC. Its protein is CATSPQTGTSYGYTF.

The chain couples TRBV7-8 to TRBJ2-5; no definite D call. The germline gives CDR1 SGHVS, CDR2 FQNEAQ. V lost 4 bases to trimming and J lost 4 bases, with 10 bases between them. CDR3 length: 13 residues. The CDR3 is CASSSAALETQYF. The CDR3 coding sequence is TGTGCCAGCAGCTCCGCGGCACTAGAGACCCAGTACTTC.

This chain joins TRBV10-1 and TRBJ2-3; TRBD1 matches 9 bases. V lost 6 bases and J lost 4; bases outside the gene matches: 8. This CDR3 is built from 15 residues. Germline V lookup: CDR1 WNHNN, CDR2 SYGVQD (reference sequence). As DNA, the CDR3 is TGCGCCAGCAGCCGAGACAGGGGGAGCGCAGATACGCAGTATTTT. This translates into CASSRDRGSADTQYF.

The chain joins TRBV6-5 to TRBJ1-5, with unresolved D. The CDR3 has 14 amino acids. V was pared by 0 bases and J by 1 base, with 4 bases between. The germline V gene encodes CDR1 MNHEY and CDR2 SVGAGI. CDR3 region: CASSYSNSNQPQHF. For the CDR3, the DNA is TGTGCCAGCAGTTACTCCAACAGCAATCAGCCCCAGCATTTT.

The chain couples TRBV27 to TRBJ2-1, with unresolved D. Germline CDR1 MNHEY, CDR2 SMNVEV (reference sequence). The CDR3 contains 14 residues. Trimming took off 3 bases at V and 5 bases at J, with 11 bases between the two ends. The chain's CDR3 is CASSFGRTNNEQFF. CDR3 in DNA: TGTGCCAGCAGTTTCGGCAGGACGAACAATGAGCAGTTCTTC.

The chain combines TRBV29-1 with TRBJ1-2; D might be TRBD1 (6 bases). Trimming shortened V by 2 bases and J by 4 bases, and 11 bases separated the two germline ends. This CDR3 is 13 amino acids long. Germline assignment: CDR1 SQVTM and CDR2 ANQGSEA. CDR3 residues: CSVELQGPYGYTF. CDR3 DNA: TGCAGCGTTGAACTCCAGGGGCCCTATGGCTACACCTTC.